Listed below are T cell receptor beta chains from one sample, sequenced in a study of Ad26.COV2.S vaccination and SARS-CoV-2 variants. Assay: immunoSEQ multiplex PCR; the TCRdb copy retains only in-frame clones and omits some. Of hundreds of thousands of clones listed, 80% to 90% are singletons. The specimen comprised peripheral blood, sampled in a trial of Ad26.COV2.S vaccine versus placebo. The receptors originated from a person aged 18-60 years who received the Ad26.COV2.S COVID-19 vaccine or a placebo. Both conserved end residues are part of each CDR3.

v_call	j_call	cdr3_aa
TRBV6-5	TRBJ1-1	CASTPGGRGDTEAFF
TRBV4-3	TRBJ1-5	CASSRNRGNQPQHF
TRBV29-1	TRBJ2-3	CSVYGGGQGSDTQYF
TRBV15	TRBJ2-1	CAIEKDRAYNEQFF
TRBV11-2	TRBJ2-1	CASRGLAGGTRGSYNEQFF
TRBV19	TRBJ2-1	CASSTAGYNEQFF
TRBV3-1/TRBV3-2	TRBJ1-5	CASSPARIVLPNQPQHF
TRBV5-1	TRBJ2-7	CASSTGQGKDEQYF
TRBV5-5	TRBJ2-3	CASSLVDRIHSSTDTQYF
TRBV2	TRBJ1-1	CASDYHTEAFF
TRBV7-2	TRBJ2-7	CASSLARRSYEQYF
TRBV11-3	TRBJ2-1	CASSLPGDNEQFF
TRBV7-3	TRBJ2-3	CASSPLSGRGGYF
TRBV6-5	TRBJ2-3	CASSYDQAGGTDTQYF
TRBV7-8	TRBJ1-1	CASSLQTVSGTEAFF
TRBV7-9	TRBJ2-7	CASSPGQTSYEQYF
TRBV14	TRBJ2-3	CASSQAAGLGAFTQYF
TRBV10-3	TRBJ1-2	CAIADGNYGYTF
TRBV5-6	TRBJ1-5	CASSLGGFQPQHF
TRBV2	TRBJ1-5	CASTRGSVPNQPQHF
TRBV10-2	TRBJ1-5	CASSEWVGGEGQPQHF
TRBV7-2	TRBJ2-3	CASSLDWTVNTQYF
TRBV12-3/TRBV12-4	TRBJ2-7	CASSFRGEQYF
TRBV4-1	TRBJ1-5	CASSQDRWGYQPQHF
TRBV3-1/TRBV3-2	TRBJ1-5	CASSPGQGHNQPQHF